The clone carrying this TCR beta chain was seen a few times. These data are taken from a study of T cell changes during pregnancy in multiple sclerosis. This table comes from immunoSEQ multiplex PCR, and its TCRdb copy is limited to in-frame clones, with some not included. Here the sample spans about 68,000 clones, 91% being singletons. Trimming left V 5 bases short and J 4 bases short, with 12 bases between. This CDR3 comprises 13 residues. CDR1 LNHDA and CDR2 SQIVND come from the germline V gene (reference sequence). Sequencing used peripheral blood, obtained in the second trimester of pregnancy. V gene TRBV19 combines with J gene TRBJ2-7, with D possibly TRBD1 on 6 matching bases. The sequence derives from a female donor with multiple sclerosis, enrolled in a pregnancy study. CDR3 region: CASSFGQKYEQYF. CDR3 DNA sequence: TGTGCCAGTAGTTTTGGACAGAAGTACGAGCAGTACTTC.